This entry concerns a single T cell receptor (beta chain). As processed by the authors: The assay estimated nucleated cells by amplifying reference gene primers. Clones were sequenced by immunoSEQ multiplex PCR, and TCRdb holds only the in-frame ones, with some missing. That table furnishes V, J and clone size, whereas the DNA furnished D and trimming. The sample records about 440,000 clones, around 90% being singletons. This sample is drawn from a study of blood T cell repertoires in COVID-19. Trimming cost V 7 bases and J 5 bases, with 18 bases left between them. Germline V CDR1 and CDR2: SGHVT, SQSDAQ. The CDR3 sequence is 15 residues long.

The J gene is TRBJ1-5, the V gene TRBV7-4; a weak D match, TRBD1 (5 bases). Sequenced material: PBMCs or T cells enriched from blood (not recorded which). This clonotype was sampled from a man younger than 35 who had recovered from COVID-19. The CDR3: CASILLGEGHQPQHF. The CDR3 DNA follows: TGTGCCAGCATCCTACTAGGGGAGGGCCATCAGCCCCAGCATTTT. Together with reference TRBV7-4 and TRBJ1-5, the CDR3 gives the full variable domain: GAGVSQSPRYKVAKRGRDVALRCDSISGHVTLYWYRQTLGQGSEVLTYSQSDAQRDKSGRPSGRFSAERPERSVSTLKIQRTEQGDSAVYLCASILLGEGHQPQHFGDGTRLSIL.